The rows below give T cell receptor beta chains drawn from one sample of a study of blood T cell repertoires in COVID-19. Libraries were prepared by immunoSEQ multiplex PCR; TCRdb keeps only in-frame clonotypes and omits some of them. The sample contains 120,000 to 150,000 clones, roughly 87% of which appear only once. Input material: peripheral blood. Source of these receptors: a human donor in a cohort sampled during active COVID-19. Both conserved end residues are part of each CDR3. The order of the fields is J gene, V gene, clone size, D gene, CDR3 protein, CDR3 DNA. The D gene is left open where the match is weak. Size tells how often a clone was seen (once, few, many) or the class of an expanded clone, and some rows leave it out.

TRBJ2-5 TRBV5-1 few TRBD1 CASSTRTGGETQYF TGCGCCAGCAGCACAAGGACAGGGGGAGAGACCCAGTACTTC
TRBJ2-1 TRBV27 once TRBD2 CASSLIAGGGEQFF TGTGCCAGCAGTTTGATAGCGGGGGGTGGTGAGCAGTTCTTC
TRBJ1-1 TRBV7-9 - - CASSSARQGLAEAFF TGTGCCAGCAGCTCCGCGCGTCAGGGATTGGCTGAAGCTTTCTTT
TRBJ2-1 TRBV5-6 once - CASSLFWPSFYNEQFF TGTGCCAGCAGCTTGTTTTGGCCTAGCTTCTACAATGAGCAGTTCTTC
TRBJ2-1 TRBV12-2 - - CASRCRTSGGNNEQFF TGTGCAAGTCGCTGCCGCACTAGCGGGGGGAACAATGAGCAGTTCTTC
TRBJ2-3 TRBV18 - - CASSPFGGTDTQYF TGTGCCAGCTCACCCTTCGGGGGCACAGATACGCAGTATTTT
TRBJ1-2 TRBV5-4 - TRBD1 CASSLLGGQIGYTF TGTGCCAGCAGCTTGTTAGGGGGCCAGATTGGCTACACCTTC
TRBJ1-3 TRBV7-3 - - CASSLGNRATGNTIYF TGTGCCAGCAGCTTAGGGAACAGGGCCACTGGAAACACCATATATTTT
TRBJ1-2 TRBV9 few - CASSAHEMPTALYGYTF TGTGCCAGCAGCGCCCATGAGATGCCTACCGCCCTTTATGGCTACACCTTC
TRBJ1-1 TRBV11-3 - - CASSLGRNTEAFF TGTGCCAGCAGCTTAGGGAGGAACACTGAAGCTTTCTTT
TRBJ2-2 TRBV27 - TRBD1 CASSGTANTGELFF TGTGCCAGCAGTGGGACAGCCAACACCGGGGAGCTGTTTTTT
TRBJ2-1 TRBV28 - TRBD2 CASSLSSGTSGNNEQFF TGTGCCAGCAGTTTATCGTCCGGGACTAGCGGAAACAATGAGCAGTTCTTC
TRBJ2-3 TRBV2 - - CASSAGETDTQYF TGTGCCAGCAGTGCGGGGGAAACAGATACGCAGTATTTT
TRBJ1-6 TRBV21-1 - - CASSGPGGYYNSPLHF TGTGCCAGCAGTGGTCCGGGAGGATATTATAATTCACCCCTCCACTTT
TRBJ1-5 TRBV6-5 - - CASSWTGNQPQHF TGTGCCAGCAGTTGGACAGGCAATCAGCCCCAGCATTTT
TRBJ1-4 TRBV21-1 - - CASTMGGATNEKLFF TGTGCCAGCACCATGGGCGGGGCAACTAATGAAAAACTGTTTTTT
TRBJ1-1 TRBV7-2 - TRBD1 CASRTTRDRANTEAFF TGTGCCAGCAGAACAACCCGGGACAGGGCGAACACTGAAGCTTTCTTT
TRBJ1-4 TRBV6-5 - - CASMWGGKGKLFF TGTGCCAGCATGTGGGGGGGCAAGGGGAAACTGTTTTTT
TRBJ2-3 TRBV5-4 - - CASSSPGTTDTQYF TGTGCCAGCAGCAGTCCCGGGACAACAGATACGCAGTATTTT
TRBJ1-2 TRBV6-5 - TRBD1 CASSRDRANYGYTF TGTGCCAGCAGCCGGGACAGGGCTAACTATGGCTACACCTTC
TRBJ2-2 TRBV5-4 - - CASSRRGNTGELFF TGTGCCAGCAGCCGGAGGGGGAACACCGGGGAGCTGTTTTTT
TRBJ1-6 TRBV3-1/TRBV3-2 - TRBD1 CASSQGGTGTSSSPLHF TGTGCCAGCAGCCAAGGCGGGACAGGGACATCCTCTTCACCCCTCCACTTT
TRBJ2-7 TRBV6-5 - TRBD1 CASRDRSSYEQYF TGTGCCAGCAGGGACAGGAGCTCCTACGAGCAGTACTTC
TRBJ1-6 TRBV4-1 - - CASSQEGSSYNSPLHF TGCGCCAGCAGCCAAGAGGGGAGCTCCTATAATTCACCCCTCCACTTT
TRBJ2-7 TRBV6-2/TRBV6-3 - TRBD2 CASTPRGGYLETTYEQYF TGTGCCAGCACCCCGCGGGGAGGGTATCTAGAAACAACCTACGAGCAGTACTTC
TRBJ2-5 TRBV3-1/TRBV3-2 - TRBD2 CASSLFAGARGGTQYF TGTGCCAGCAGCCTCTTTGCGGGGGCCCGGGGGGGGACCCAGTACTTC
TRBJ1-5 TRBV30 - - CAWNSGRPNQPQHF TGTGCCTGGAACTCAGGGCGCCCCAATCAGCCCCAGCATTTT
TRBJ1-1 TRBV29-1 - - CSVEVGGDTEAFF TGCAGCGTTGAAGTGGGGGGGGACACTGAAGCTTTCTTT
TRBJ2-7 TRBV11-2 - - CASSAQLPGGSEQYF TGTGCCAGCAGCGCCCAACTACCCGGGGGAAGCGAGCAGTACTTC
TRBJ2-7 TRBV19 - TRBD2 CASSISAGESSYEQYF TGTGCCAGTAGTATTTCGGCGGGGGAGAGCTCCTACGAGCAGTACTTC
TRBJ2-3 TRBV5-1 - TRBD2 CASSLGSRGGVSDTQYF TGCGCCAGCAGCTTAGGTAGTCGCGGGGGGGTCTCAGATACGCAGTATTTT
TRBJ2-1 TRBV7-9 - - CASSLATHRDSSYNEQFF TGTGCCAGCAGCTTAGCAACCCACAGGGATAGCTCCTACAATGAGCAGTTCTTC
TRBJ1-1 TRBV5-1 few - CASSLQGVNTEAFF TGCGCCAGCAGCTTACAGGGTGTGAACACTGAAGCTTTCTTT
TRBJ2-3 TRBV19 - TRBD1 CASSPTGGGTDTQYF TGTGCCAGTAGTCCCACAGGGGGCGGCACAGATACGCAGTATTTT
TRBJ2-7 TRBV7-3 - - CASSLPQGEQYF TGTGCCAGCAGCTTACCCCAGGGAGAGCAGTACTTC
TRBJ1-1 TRBV20-1 - - CSASLLGGGTEAFF TGCAGTGCTAGTCTGCTCGGGGGGGGCACTGAAGCTTTCTTT
TRBJ2-1 TRBV19 - TRBD2 CASGTSGGYHNEQFF TGTGCCAGCGGGACTAGCGGGGGGTATCACAATGAGCAGTTCTTC
TRBJ2-7 TRBV3-1/TRBV3-2 - - CASSQDKREVYF TGTGCCAGCAGCCAAGATAAGAGGGAGGTGTACTTC
TRBJ2-6 TRBV6-5 - - CASRVTASGANVLTF TGTGCCAGCAGGGTTACAGCTTCTGGGGCCAACGTCCTGACTTTC
TRBJ2-2 TRBV6-5 - - CASSYSPGQPAGELFF TGTGCCAGCAGTTACTCTCCCGGACAACCTGCCGGGGAGCTGTTTTTT
TRBJ2-2 TRBV30 - - CAWSGDTGELFF TGTGCCTGGTCAGGGGACACCGGGGAGCTGTTTTTT
TRBJ2-2 TRBV3-1/TRBV3-2 - - CASSQEDAGDTGELFF TGTGCCAGCAGCCAAGAGGATGCGGGCGACACCGGGGAGCTGTTTTTT
TRBJ2-5 TRBV5-1 - TRBD1 CASSLNPGGMYQETQYF TGCGCCAGCAGCCTGAACCCAGGGGGAATGTACCAAGAGACCCAGTACTTC
TRBJ1-2 TRBV11-2 - - CASSNRDGYTF TGTGCCAGCAGTAACAGGGACGGCTACACCTTC
TRBJ1-5 TRBV4-2 - - CASSPTGDYSNQPQHF TGTGCCAGCAGCCCCACAGGCGATTATAGCAATCAGCCCCAGCATTTT
TRBJ1-4 TRBV6-6 - TRBD1 CASSYLGQPNEKLFF TGTGCCAGCAGTTACTTGGGACAGCCTAATGAAAAACTGTTTTTT
TRBJ1-1 TRBV5-4 - TRBD1 CASAKGADEMNTEAFF TGTGCCAGCGCGAAGGGGGCCGACGAAATGAACACTGAAGCTTTCTTT
TRBJ2-2 TRBV25-1 - - CASSDFPNTGELFF TGTGCCAGCAGTGACTTCCCGAACACCGGGGAGCTGTTTTTT
TRBJ2-3 TRBV7-2 - TRBD2 CASSFRTSGSDTQYF TGTGCCAGCAGCTTCAGGACTAGCGGCTCAGATACGCAGTATTTT
TRBJ1-6 TRBV5-4 - TRBD1 CASSSDRGGSPLHF TGTGCCAGCAGCTCGGACAGGGGAGGTTCACCCCTCCACTTT
TRBJ1-5 TRBV27 - TRBD1 CAPQGENRGLMGNQPQHF TGTGCCCCCCAGGGGGAGAACAGGGGCCTTATGGGCAATCAGCCCCAGCATTTT
TRBJ1-4 TRBV2 - - CASRGGADEKLFF TGTGCCAGCCGGGGGGGCGCGGATGAAAAACTGTTTTTT
TRBJ1-2 TRBV27 - TRBD1 CASSLGQAYGYTF TGTGCCAGCAGTTTGGGACAGGCCTATGGCTACACCTTC